The 20 T cell receptor beta chains below were found in one sample sequenced in a study of blood T cell repertoires in COVID-19. Sequencing was performed with immunoSEQ multiplex PCR; in TCRdb, only in-frame clones are kept and a portion is missing. Of about 200,000 clones in the sample, 80% to 90% were seen once. Sequencing was carried out using peripheral blood. The source is an elderly man with acute or convalescent COVID-19.

The V gene is TRBV5-8, the J gene TRBJ2-3; 7 nucleotides match TRBD1. Germline values: CDR1 SGHTS, CDR2 YDEGEE. J gave up 6 bases and V 0 bases, and 10 bases lay outside the gene matches. There are 16 residues in the CDR3. CDR3 in DNA: TGTGCCAGCAGCTTGGGGGGACAGAGACGTCCGGATACGCAGTATTTT. It yields the protein CASSLGGQRRPDTQYF.

The V and J genes are TRBV10-3 and TRBJ2-2; a possible D gene is TRBD2 (5 bases). In germline, CDR1 is ENHRY, CDR2 SYGVKD. The CDR3 loop spans 14 amino acids. V dropped 6 bases and J dropped 4 bases, with 12 bases sitting between them. The CDR3 DNA follows: TGTGCCATCAGAGAGGGCCTTATCACCGGGGAGCTGTTTTTT. Its translation is CAIREGLITGELFF.

J is TRBJ1-4 and V is TRBV6-5; 9 bases are a match to TRBD1. The CDR3 spans 15 residues. Germline lookup yields CDR1 MNHEY and CDR2 SVGAGI. V lost 6 bases to trimming and J lost 3 bases; unmatched junction nucleotides: 5. For the CDR3, the DNA is TGTGCCAGCAGGGAGGACAGGGGAGCTAATGAAAAACTGTTTTTT. Translation: CASREDRGANEKLFF.

Here the CDR3 reads CSVEAGPYEQYF. The CDR3, as DNA: TGCAGCGTTGAGGCAGGGCCATACGAGCAGTACTTC. The chain employs TRBV29-1 and TRBJ2-7, with D maybe TRBD1 (5 bases). Trimming removed 3 bases from V and 4 bases from J, with 10 bases in between. Germline assignment: CDR1 SQVTM and CDR2 ANQGSEA. The CDR3 has 12 amino acids.

J is TRBJ2-1 and V is TRBV19, with 10 bases matching TRBD1. This CDR3 is 15 amino acids long. Losses at the gene ends were 6 bases for V and 5 bases for J; bases not matched to a gene: 7. CDR1 and CDR2 (germline): LNHDA, SQIVND (reference sequence). CDR3 sequence reads: CASRRSGTGDNEQFF. CDR3 nucleotides: TGTGCCAGTAGGCGTTCGGGGACAGGGGACAATGAGCAGTTCTTC.

A single count supports this clone. The DNA for the CDR3 is TGTGCCAGCCGGACAGGGGGGACTGGAAACACCATATATTTT. This codes for CASRTGGTGNTIYF. The chain has TRBV6-5 and TRBJ1-3; TRBD1 matches at 10 bases. The junction had 3 bases not matched to a gene; V was cut back by 8 bases and J by 2 bases. Germline V gives CDR1 MNHEY, CDR2 SVGAGI. CDR3 length: 14 residues.

This clone was counted a single time. This chain connects TRBV6-2 or TRBV6-3 to TRBJ1-1, with 8 bases lining up with TRBD1. V trimming: 6 bases; J trimming: 0 bases; junction bases outside the gene matches: 9. Germline V CDR1 and CDR2: MNHEY, SVGEGT. This CDR3 has 16 amino acids. The CDR3 spells CASSAGQGILNTEAFF. As DNA, the CDR3 is TGTGCCAGCAGCGCCGGACAGGGTATCCTGAACACTGAAGCTTTCTTT.

This clone has only one observation. V and J are TRBV7-6 and TRBJ2-3; TRBD2 matches 9 bases. The germline V gene has CDR1 SGHVS and CDR2 FNYEAQ. CDR3 length: 17 residues. Trimming at V came to 6 bases and at J to 2 bases, leaving 12 bases not matched to a gene. CDR3 DNA sequence: TGTGCCAGCAGTCGAACGTTAGCGGGAGCGTACACAGATACGCAGTATTTT. Protein: CASSRTLAGAYTDTQYF.

This sequence joins TRBV29-1 and TRBJ1-1; D gene unclear. Germline assignment: CDR1 SQVTM and CDR2 ANQGSEA. The CDR3 loop spans 11 amino acids. The V gene lost 8 bases and the J gene lost 2 bases, with 9 bases spanning the gap. CDR3 loop: CSSTRNTEAFF. The CDR3 DNA reads as TGCAGCTCCACACGTAACACTGAAGCTTTCTTT.

The chain uses TRBV30 and TRBJ2-5; maybe TRBD1 (6 bases). Germline V CDR1 and CDR2: GTSNPN, SVGIG (reference sequence). There are 16 residues in the CDR3. Trimming removed 3 bases at V and 10 bases at J, with 27 bases between. The CDR3: CAWREWQVQEEGDQYF. For the CDR3, the DNA is TGTGCCTGGAGGGAATGGCAGGTTCAGGAAGAGGGGGACCAGTACTTC.

V is TRBV7-3 and J is TRBJ2-1, with 14 positions matching TRBD2. CDR3 size: 16 residues. Unmatched junction bases numbered 7, after V lost 5 bases and J lost 7 bases. Germline V lookup: CDR1 SGHTA, CDR2 FQGTGA. CDR3 region: CASSAMTSGRGNEQFF. The CDR3, as DNA: TGTGCCAGCAGCGCCATGACTAGCGGGAGGGGGAATGAGCAGTTCTTC.

The DNA for the CDR3 is TGTGCCAGCAGTTACTTGGGACAGGGGCAGACAGATACGCAGTATTTT. As protein: CASSYLGQGQTDTQYF. The V and J genes are TRBV6-5 and TRBJ2-3, with 10 bases lining up with TRBD1. J was trimmed by 3 bases and V by 1 base; bases with no gene match: 4. The CDR3 runs to 16 residues. CDR1 is MNHEY and CDR2 is SVGAGI in the germline V gene.

The chain combines TRBV5-6 with TRBJ2-7; 7 positions match TRBD1. CDR1 is SGHDT and CDR2 is YYEEEE in the germline V gene. The CDR3 extends over 15 amino acids. J lost 3 bases, V lost 3 bases, and 9 bases had no gene match. Written as DNA, the CDR3 is TGTGCCAGCAGCTGGACCCAGACAGGGAGCTACGAGCAGTACTTC. It codes for CASSWTQTGSYEQYF.

The chain employs TRBV28 and TRBJ1-5; D perhaps matches TRBD1 (6 bases). Trimming cost V 5 bases and J 4 bases, with 12 bases left between them. CDR1 is MDHEN, CDR2 SYDVKM, per germline. The CDR3 totals 14 residues. This CDR3 is CASSKPQGNQPQHF. The CDR3 DNA follows: TGTGCCAGCAGTAAACCTCAGGGGAATCAGCCCCAGCATTTT.

This clone was seen once. The chain joins TRBV24-1 to TRBJ2-5, with 10 bases matching TRBD1. Germline V gene sequence: CDR1 KGHDR, CDR2 SFDVKD. J lost 5 bases, V lost 1 base, and 3 bases had no gene match. This CDR3 contains 15 residues. CDR3 DNA: TGTGCCACCAGTGATTTAGGGACAGGGGTCGAGACCCAGTACTTC. This sequence encodes CATSDLGTGVETQYF.

The rearrangement joins TRBV4-2 to TRBJ1-5, with no clear D. Looked up from germline, CDR1 is LGHNA and CDR2 is YNFKEQ. CDR3 length: 15 amino acids. Trimming removed 1 base at V and 3 bases at J, with 10 bases between. CDR3 protein: CASSQVETSNQPQHF. The CDR3 nucleotides read TGTGCCAGCAGCCAAGTGGAGACGTCCAATCAGCCCCAGCATTTT.

This chain connects TRBV27 to TRBJ1-6; possible D gene TRBD1, 6 bases. Trimming left V 5 bases short and J 4 bases short, with 9 bases between. This CDR3 is built from 14 residues. Looked up from germline, CDR1 is MNHEY and CDR2 is SMNVEV (reference sequence). CDR3 protein: CASSPDRYNSPLHF. The CDR3 DNA sequence: TGTGCCAGCAGTCCGGACAGATATAATTCACCCCTCCACTTT.

The chain carries TRBV18 and TRBJ2-5, with D hard to call. Germline CDR1 and CDR2: KGHSH and LQKENI. The CDR3 has 13 amino acids. The V and J ends lost 5 bases and 3 bases respectively, with 10 bases between them. The CDR3 DNA is TGTGCCAGCTCAGCCTACCGAGAAGAGACCCAGTACTTC. Its protein is CASSAYREETQYF.

This chain connects TRBV19 to TRBJ2-1; 8 bases fit TRBD2. Germline assignment: CDR1 LNHDA and CDR2 SQIVND (reference sequence). CDR3 length: 18 residues. Trimming removed 4 bases from V and 5 bases from J; junction bases left unmatched: 16. The CDR3 DNA sequence: TGTGCCAGTAGTAACCCCCCCTATACTAGCGGAAGAGACAATGAGCAGTTCTTC. This gives the protein CASSNPPYTSGRDNEQFF.

The chain carries TRBV30 and TRBJ1-2, with a tentative D call TRBD1 (6 bases). The V gene's germline CDR1 is GTSNPN and CDR2 SVGIG (reference sequence). The CDR3 spans 15 residues. Trimming stripped 4 bases from V and 3 bases from J, with 18 bases between. The CDR3 DNA reads TGTGCCTGGATCTCTTCCGGGAGGGGGTACTATGGCTACACCTTC. Translation gives CAWISSGRGYYGYTF.